The source of this T cell receptor (beta chain) is a study of molecular identifiers for immune sequencing clone quantification (dated by TCRdb to the late 2010s). General notes on the study: For a replicate experiment, RNA from roughly 20,000 or 100,000 naive CD8 T cells was divided into five aliquots, of which four were sequenced. This methods study used CD8 T cells to benchmark TCR RNA copy counting and molecular-identifier clustering-based TCR repertoire sequencing (MIDCIRS).

Receptors were amplified or captured by PCR. TCRdb names Illumina HiSeq 4000 as the instrument used. Bulk TCR libraries were made following a previously described method, with the TCR primers given in Table S5. The Qiagen AllPrep DNA/RNA kit was used to purify total RNA. Before analysis, reads from multiple sequencing runs of the same library were pooled. For the original study's pipeline: Reads were retained only if an exact TCR constant sequence was present, and the retained reads were trimmed to 150 nt and grouped according to their 12-nt molecular barcodes. Reads inside each barcode group were sub-clustered using a 15% Levenshtein threshold, and a quality-weighted consensus sequence was constructed for each RNA molecule. Non-functional sequences were removed, as were lower-count sequences one edit away from another. On the basis of fitting two negative binomial distributions, barcode sub-clusters with fewer than 20% of the maximum read count were discarded. TCRdb ran its own pipeline on the public reads, namely fastp trimming at Q25 and MiXCR clone calling, and kept in-frame beta chains. Here each entry gathers all rows of one CDR3 protein and keeps the most common genes and DNA. TCRdb assigned the V and J calls; the authors' analysis was not used. This sample has 490,000 or so distinct CDR3 sequences in its table, and about a fifth of those were observed once. In total, the top ten clones hold about 0.8% of the sample.

Overall results and qualifications from the work: The naive libraries included spiked-in Jurkat TCR RNA (about nine copies' worth), and this RNA is not part of the donor repertoire. Identical TCR molecules sharing a barcode could cause highly expanded clone sizes to be underestimated. When barcode sub-clustering was omitted, TCR diversity was inflated by chimeric consensus sequences, with chimeras reaching as high as 47%. In CMV-specific effector cells, clones with more than 20 RNA copies accounted for over 97% of molecules, whereas in naive cells such clones accounted for under 1%. Approximately 2.7 recovered TCR RNA copies per cell were obtained by modeling, versus around 10 by digital PCR, implying a capture efficiency of approximately 27%. Even against a background of some 920,000 naive CD8 T cells, spiked-in Jurkat TCR RNA amounting to a single cell's worth was reported to be detectable.

Libraries of naive CD8 T cells were generated from about 21,000 to 970,000 sorted cells, with 10%, 30% or 50% of the purified RNA used. Naive CD8 T cells were FACS-sorted as CD8+CD4-CCR7+CD45RA+ on a BD FACSAria II into RLT Plus buffer. To test detection sensitivity, Jurkat RNA equal to some 11 TCR copies was added to samples of about 17,000-1,100,000 naive CD8 T cells. CD8 T cells were enriched using RosetteSep CD8+ T Cell Enrichment Cocktail and Ficoll-Paque, and the enriched cells then underwent ACK red cell lysis. From a lookup of the germline V gene (reference sequence), CDR1 and CDR2 are MNHNY and SVGAGI. Unmatched junction bases come to 7, with V trimmed by 8 bases and J by 8 bases. Inclusive of the bounding cysteine and phenylalanine, the CDR3 is 12 residues long. Just the 36-base CDR3 DNA is kept, in frame starting at base 1. This clonotype was observed a few times. Its antigen remains undetermined. No per-base quality is available; no much larger clone lies one base away.

Specimen: naive CD8+ T cells from blood, with Jurkat cell RNA spiked in. The cell subset or site label, read with the paper, signifies: FACS-sorted CD8+CD4-CCR7+CD45RA+ naive T cells. The rearranged segments are TRBV6-6 and TRBJ1-1; a stretch of 8 junction bases matches TRBD1. This TCR derives from a human donor in good health. Some libraries in this study had Jurkat cell RNA spiked in. The CDR3 reads as follows: CASYLGDREAFF. In nucleotide form, the sequence is TGTGCCAGCTACCTGGGGGACAGGGAAGCTTTCTTT.